This T cell receptor beta chain was documented in a study of regulatory T cells in long-lasting Graves disease. Whole-study results and caveats: When disease was persistent, TRBV28, TRBJ1-2 and TRBJ2-5 were the favored segments.

Both iRepertoire HTBI primers and Arm-PCR of CDR3 regions were used to build the TCR beta libraries. TCRdb recomputed calls from the multiplex PCR reads with MiXCR, one row per CDR3 protein. The data show approximately 360,000 distinct CDR3 sequences, 12% seen once. There are many counts of this clonotype. No antigen is known for it. Losses at the gene ends were 8 bases for V and 3 bases for J; bases not matched to a gene: 6. Germline CDR1 and CDR2: SNHLY and FYNNEI. CDR3 size: 14 residues. Described time point: newly diagnosed GD, antithyroid drugs for less than 3 months. The TCR library was prepared using RNA isolated from PBMCs. These sequences were also reported in another study, on T cells in Graves' hyperthyroidism and ophthalmopathy.

Source: peripheral blood mononuclear cells (PBMCs), taken at new diagnosis, from a patient treated with antithyroid drugs. This clonotype was sampled from a woman aged 18-30 years with Graves disease. The chain links TRBV2 to TRBJ2-3; TRBD2 agrees at 9 bases. Here the CDR3 DNA reads TGTGCCAGCGGGACTAGCTCCTTGACAGATACGCAGTATTTT. Protein sequence: CASGTSSLTDTQYF. Based on the CDR3 plus reference TRBV2 and TRBJ2-3, the full variable domain is EPEVTQTPSHQVTQMGQEVILRCVPISNHLYFYWYRQILGQKVEFLVSFYNNEISEKSEIFDDQFSVERPDGSNFTLKIRSTKLEDSAMYFCASGTSSLTDTQYFGPGTRLTVL.